A single sample gave rise to the 28 T cell receptor beta chains below, sequenced in a study of blood T cell repertoires in COVID-19. Clones were read by immunoSEQ multiplex PCR, and TCRdb kept only the in-frame ones, dropping some. In the table there are about 12,000 clones, roughly 82% of which are singletons. Material: peripheral blood. These receptors came from a human donor in a cohort sampled during active COVID-19.

This CDR3 is CASSPNGYNEQFF. DNA of the CDR3: TGTGCCAGCTCACCTAACGGGTACAATGAGCAGTTCTTC. V usage is TRBV18 and J usage is TRBJ2-1; D unresolved. The V end was cut by 3 bases, the J end by 4 bases, with 7 bases between. From germline, CDR1 is KGHSH and CDR2 LQKENI. CDR3 size: 13 residues.

This chain's CDR3 is CASSEYGQGYIQYF. In nucleotides, the CDR3 is TGTGCCAGCAGTGAATATGGACAGGGGTACATTCAGTACTTC. This chain links TRBV6-1 with TRBJ2-4; 9 nucleotides line up with TRBD1. Per germline, CDR1 MNHNS and CDR2 SASEGT. V dropped 2 bases and J dropped 8; count of bases not matched to a gene: 4. The CDR3 runs to 14 residues.

The chain carries TRBV7-3 and TRBJ2-7; 7 bases are a match to TRBD1. The CDR3 consists of 18 residues. Trimming took 8 bases from V and 2 from J; bases not matched to a gene: 21. Germline V gene lookup returns CDR1 SGHTA and CDR2 FQGTGA. The CDR3 region has the DNA TGTGCCAGCGAAATAAAACCAGACAGAAAGGGACAGACCTACGAGCAGTACTTC. Translating it yields CASEIKPDRKGQTYEQYF.

V and J are TRBV27 and TRBJ1-6, with TRBD1 as a possible D gene (5 bases). Trimming took 7 bases from V and 6 from J, leaving 10 bases between them. CDR3 size: 13 residues. Germline CDR1 is MNHEY and CDR2 is SMNVEV (reference sequence). The CDR3 loop is CASTRGGNSPLHF. The CDR3 region has the DNA TGTGCCAGCACCCGGGGGGGTAATTCACCCCTCCACTTT.

The chain has TRBV19 and TRBJ2-2; 8 bases fit TRBD2. CDR1 and CDR2 (germline): LNHDA, SQIVND (reference sequence). V dropped 7 bases and J dropped 0; count of bases not matched to a gene: 4. This CDR3 spans 15 amino acids. Here the CDR3 DNA reads TGTGCCAGTACCACGGGGGGGTCGAACACCGGGGAGCTGTTTTTT. Translating it yields CASTTGGSNTGELFF.

This rearrangement joins TRBV25-1 to TRBJ2-7, with D maybe TRBD1 (6 bases). Trimming shortened V by 4 bases and J by 2 bases, and 9 bases separated the two germline ends. The germline V gene encodes CDR1 MGHDK and CDR2 SYGVNS. CDR3 length: 13 residues. Here the CDR3 reads CASSATGTYEQYF. The CDR3 nucleotides are TGTGCCAGCAGTGCCACAGGGACCTACGAGCAGTACTTC.

The chain joins TRBV9 to TRBJ1-3, with D unclear. The CDR3 length is 14 residues. Germline V CDR1 and CDR2: SGDLS, YYNGEE. With 7 bases removed from V and 0 bases from J, the gap between germline ends came to 11 bases. Here the CDR3 reads CASGGWNSGNTIYF. DNA of the CDR3: TGTGCCAGCGGAGGGTGGAACTCTGGAAACACCATATATTTT.

The chain recombines TRBV18 with TRBJ2-7; TRBD1 aligns across 10 bases. Per germline, CDR1 KGHSH and CDR2 LQKENI. V trimming: 1 base; J trimming: 4 bases; junction bases outside the gene matches: 7. CDR3 length: 16 amino acids. The CDR3 DNA is TGTGCCAGCTCACCACTGGACAGGGGGGTTCGATACGAGCAGTACTTC. Protein: CASSPLDRGVRYEQYF.

CDR3 DNA: TGTGCCAGCAGCCAGGGCTCTAATGAAAAACTGTTTTTT. Its protein is CASSQGSNEKLFF. The gene calls are TRBV7-3 and TRBJ1-4, with TRBD1 as a possible D gene (5 bases). V lost 5 bases to trimming and J lost 3 bases, with 7 bases between them. This CDR3 has 13 amino acids. Per germline, CDR1 SGHTA and CDR2 FQGTGA.

This clone was observed a few times. The genes are TRBV2 and TRBJ2-2; D gene unclear. The V gene's germline CDR1 is SNHLY and CDR2 FYNNEI. This CDR3 contains 14 residues. The V end was cut by 2 bases, the J end by 5 bases, with 9 bases between. CDR3 nucleotide sequence: TGTGCCAGCAGTGAAATGTTGTATACCGGGGAGCTGTTTTTT. Translating it yields CASSEMLYTGELFF.

This rearrangement joins TRBV24-1 to TRBJ2-2; TRBD2 is a possible D gene (5 bases). CDR1 is KGHDR and CDR2 is SFDVKD in the germline V gene. V was cut by 5 bases and J by 7 bases, with 16 bases left in between. The CDR3 spans 15 residues. The CDR3 loop is CATSAPGRGHGELFF. The CDR3 DNA sequence: TGTGCCACCAGTGCCCCGGGAAGAGGTCACGGGGAGCTGTTTTTT.

J is TRBJ2-5 and V is TRBV11-2, with 9 nucleotides matching TRBD2. V dropped 7 bases and J dropped 4; count of bases not matched to a gene: 13. CDR3 length: 16 residues. The germline CDR1 and CDR2 sequences are SGHAT and FQNNGV. The CDR3 DNA sequence: TGTGCCAGCATCCGGGTGAGCGGGGGGCCGGGAGAGACCCAGTACTTC. Encoded protein: CASIRVSGGPGETQYF. The whole variable domain, filled in from reference TRBV11-2 and TRBJ2-5, reads EAGVAQSPRYKIIEKRQSVAFWCNPISGHATLYWYQQILGQGPKLLIQFQNNGVVDDSQLPKDRFSAERLKGVDSTLKIQPAKLEDSAVYLCASIRVSGGPGETQYFGPGTRLLVL.

CDR3 in amino acids: CASSQARLMNTGELFF. For the CDR3, the DNA is TGTGCCAGCAGCCAAGCACGTCTTATGAACACCGGGGAGCTGTTTTTT. This chain joins TRBV7-6 and TRBJ2-2; D call uncertain. Germline-derived CDR1 and CDR2 are SGHVS and FNYEAQ. Trimming took off 5 bases at V and 1 base at J, with 14 bases between the two ends. The CDR3 has 16 amino acids.

The gene calls are TRBV18 and TRBJ2-6, with 8 bases lining up with TRBD1. With 6 bases clipped from V and 13 bases from J, the junction kept 8 bases outside the gene matches. Germline V lookup: CDR1 KGHSH, CDR2 LQKENI. There are 13 residues in the CDR3. CDR3 sequence: CASSLDRVPVLTF. CDR3 DNA: TGTGCCAGCTCCCTGGACAGGGTCCCAGTCCTGACTTTC.

The chain links TRBV6-5 to TRBJ1-4, with D uncertain. The CDR3 is made up of 14 amino acids. V lost 6 bases to trimming and J lost 3 bases, with 11 bases between them. Germline lookup yields CDR1 MNHEY and CDR2 SVGAGI. The CDR3 spells CASRAGQANEKLFF. CDR3 bases: TGTGCCAGCAGAGCGGGCCAGGCTAATGAAAAACTGTTTTTT.

Only a few counts were recorded for this clone. The V call is TRBV5-1, the J call TRBJ2-1; a weak D match, TRBD2 (6 bases). Per the germline V gene, CDR1 is SGHRS and CDR2 is YFSETQ. With 7 bases removed from V and 5 bases from J, the gap between germline ends came to 22 bases. The CDR3 is made up of 16 amino acids. CDR3 nucleotides: TGCGCCAGCTCTCGGGACTTTCTGACGCCCAACAATGAGCAGTTCTTC. Its translation is CASSRDFLTPNNEQFF. Full variable domain (remainder filled in from reference TRBV5-1 and TRBJ2-1): KAGVTQTPRYLIKTRGQQVTLSCSPISGHRSVSWYQQTPGQGLQFLFEYFSETQRNKGNFPGRFSGRQFSNSRSEMNVSTLELGDSALYLCASSRDFLTPNNEQFFGPGTRLTVL.

The chain combines TRBV7-2 with TRBJ2-5; 13 nucleotides agree with TRBD2. Germline V lookup: CDR1 SGHTA, CDR2 FQGNSA. Losses at the gene ends were 3 bases for V and 1 base for J; bases not matched to a gene: 2. The CDR3 covers 16 residues. The CDR3 region has the DNA TGTGCCAGCAGCTTGACTAGCGGGGGGCTCCAAGAGACCCAGTACTTC. It translates to CASSLTSGGLQETQYF.

The chain has TRBV5-1 and TRBJ2-1, with 9 bases identical to TRBD2. This CDR3 is built from 13 residues. J was trimmed by 9 bases and V by 6 bases; bases with no gene match: 7. CDR1 is SGHRS and CDR2 is YFSETQ in the germline V gene. CDR3 loop: CASTTREGGEQFF. The CDR3 nucleotides are TGCGCCAGCACCACGCGGGAGGGAGGTGAGCAGTTCTTC.

This chain links TRBV19 with TRBJ2-5, with D tentatively TRBD2 (6 bases). Trimming pared 3 bases from V and 0 bases from J, leaving 11 bases between. From germline, CDR1 is LNHDA and CDR2 SQIVND (reference sequence). This CDR3 spans 15 amino acids. The CDR3 loop reads CASSIWGDYQETQYF. Written as DNA, the CDR3 is TGTGCCAGTAGTATCTGGGGGGATTACCAAGAGACCCAGTACTTC. Drawing the rest from reference TRBV19 and TRBJ2-5, the complete variable domain is DGGITQSPKYLFRKEGQNVTLSCEQNLNHDAMYWYRQDPGQGLRLIYYSQIVNDFQKGDIAEGYSVSREKKESFPLTVTSAQKNPTAFYLCASSIWGDYQETQYFGPGTRLLVL.

This rearrangement joins TRBV4-2 to TRBJ1-5; weak D call: TRBD1 (5 bases). V was trimmed by 4 bases and J by 3 bases, leaving 13 bases between them. In germline, CDR1 is LGHNA, CDR2 YNFKEQ. This CDR3 has 15 residues. CDR3 DNA sequence: TGTGCCAGCAGCCCTACGGGCAGGGACAATCAGCCCCAGCATTTT. Its protein product is CASSPTGRDNQPQHF.

CDR3 sequence: CATSESTVLGEQFF. Written as DNA, the CDR3 is TGTGCCACCAGTGAATCGACGGTTTTGGGCGAGCAGTTCTTC. The genes are TRBV24-1 and TRBJ2-1; D remains unclear. The germline V gene has CDR1 KGHDR and CDR2 SFDVKD. There are 14 residues in the CDR3. V dropped 4 bases and J dropped 10 bases, with 16 bases sitting between them.

The chain has TRBV18 and TRBJ1-1; perhaps TRBD1 as D (5 bases). Germline CDR1 and CDR2: KGHSH and LQKENI. The CDR3 is 14 amino acids. The ends were cut back, 6 bases at V and 4 bases at J, with 15 bases in the middle. CDR3 in amino acids: CASSPTGRGTEAFF. CDR3 nucleotide sequence: TGTGCCAGCTCGCCGACCGGAAGGGGCACTGAAGCTTTCTTT.

The chain links TRBV7-9 to TRBJ2-7; 9 positions match TRBD2. This CDR3 has 16 residues. V lost 0 bases, J lost 3 bases, and 6 bases stayed unmatched. The germline gives CDR1 SEHNR, CDR2 FQNEAQ (reference sequence). The CDR3 sequence: CASSLAGSGGLYEQYF. Here the CDR3 DNA reads TGTGCCAGCAGCTTAGCCGGTAGCGGGGGCCTCTACGAGCAGTACTTC.

V and J are TRBV29-1 and TRBJ2-2, with D possibly TRBD2 on 5 matching bases. CDR3 length: 13 amino acids. Germline CDR1 reads SQVTM; CDR2 reads ANQGSEA. With 3 bases removed from V and 7 bases from J, the gap between germline ends came to 12 bases. CDR3 DNA: TGCAGCGTTGAGGTGGGAGACAACGGGGAGCTGTTTTTT. This translates into CSVEVGDNGELFF.

The chain recombines TRBV18 with TRBJ2-5; D is unclear. Trimming removed 1 base from V and 2 bases from J, with 11 bases in between. Germline V gene lookup returns CDR1 KGHSH and CDR2 LQKENI. This CDR3 spans 15 amino acids. DNA of the CDR3: TGTGCCAGCTCACCACGGCTTGAATTTCAAGAGACCCAGTACTTC. Protein: CASSPRLEFQETQYF.

This clone was detected a few times. The genes are TRBV7-9 and TRBJ2-2; D call uncertain. Germline V gives CDR1 SEHNR, CDR2 FQNEAQ (reference sequence). V lost 10 bases to trimming and J lost 5 bases, with 14 bases between them. The CDR3 contains 13 residues. The CDR3 spells CATRRRSTGELFF. The CDR3 bases are TGTGCCACCAGACGGAGAAGTACCGGGGAGCTGTTTTTT. The full variable domain, its missing parts supplied by reference TRBV7-9 and TRBJ2-2, is DTGVSQNPRHKITKRGQNVTFRCDPISEHNRLYWYRQTLGQGPEFLTYFQNEAQLEKSRLLSDRFSAERPKGSFSTLEIQRTEQGDSAMYLCATRRRSTGELFFGEGSRLTVL.

The rearrangement links TRBV7-9 to TRBJ2-5; D is uncertain. The CDR3 length is 13 residues. The V end lost 4 bases, the J end lost 5 bases, and 11 bases lay between the germline ends. Germline CDR1 SEHNR, CDR2 FQNEAQ (reference sequence). The CDR3 sequence: CASSSIERETQYF. Written as DNA, the CDR3 is TGTGCCAGCAGCTCCATTGAACGGGAGACCCAGTACTTC.

The genes are TRBV6-5 and TRBJ2-7, with 8 nucleotides matching TRBD1. The CDR3 is 15 residues long. Germline CDR1 is MNHEY and CDR2 is SVGAGI. The trim removed 6 bases at V and 0 bases at J, leaving 7 bases unmatched. The CDR3 DNA reads as TGTGCCAGCAGGGCAGGGGGCGTCCTCTCCTACGAGCAGTACTTC. Translating gives CASRAGGVLSYEQYF.